A selection of T cell receptor beta chains follows, all from one sample in a study of PD-1 blockade in classical Hodgkin lymphoma. The table came from immunoSEQ multiplex PCR; TCRdb's copy has only in-frame clones and leaves some out. The sample records some 19,000 clones, over 65% being singletons. Sequenced here: peripheral blood mononuclear cells (PBMCs), sampled before the fourth cycle of nivolumab. Every receptor here comes from a human donor with classical Hodgkin lymphoma. The CDR3 runs from the conserved cysteine through the conserved F or W. A D gene is named only where the DNA matches it firmly. A clone size is listed for some rows: how often the clone was seen (once, few, many), or a class if it is expanded.

>.|.|TRBJ1-1|TRBV21-1
CASSKVGRGNTEAFF
.
>.|few|TRBJ1-1|TRBV29-1
CSVDDRLNTEAFF
TGCAGCGTAGATGACAGACTGAACACTGAAGCTTTCTTT
>TRBD2|.|TRBJ2-1|TRBV4-1
CASSQVPTGLAGANEQFF
TGCGCCAGCAGCCAGGTTCCGACCGGACTAGCGGGAGCCAATGAGCAGTTCTTC
>.|.|TRBJ2-7|TRBV6-6
CASRRDSLAYEQYF
TGTGCCAGCAGGCGGGACAGCCTAGCCTACGAGCAGTACTTC
>.|few|TRBJ1-2|TRBV4-3
CASSHRGNEGYTF
TGCGCCAGCAGCCACCGGGGGAATGAGGGCTACACCTTC
>.|.|TRBJ1-1|TRBV10-3
CAISESGGREAFF
TGTGCCATCAGTGAGTCGGGGGGCAGGGAAGCTTTCTTT
>.|.|TRBJ1-2|TRBV29-1
CSVELTADGYTF
TGCAGCGTTGAATTGACAGCCGATGGCTACACCTTC
>.|.|TRBJ2-5|TRBV6-5
CASIGETQYF
TGTGCCAGCATCGGAGAGACCCAGTACTTC
>TRBD1|.|TRBJ2-7|TRBV18
CASSTGTGGNYEQYF
TGTGCCAGCTCAACCGGGACAGGAGGGAACTACGAGCAGTACTTC
>.|once|TRBJ2-7|TRBV6-6
CASSYVGGYEQYF
TGTGCCAGCAGTTACGTCGGGGGCTACGAGCAGTACTTC
>.|few|TRBJ2-5|TRBV5-1
CASSLGQQETQYF
TGCGCCAGCAGCTTGGGTCAGCAAGAGACCCAGTACTTC
>.|.|TRBJ1-2|TRBV6-5
CATRNPYNYGYTF
TGTGCCACCCGCAACCCGTATAACTATGGCTACACCTTC
>.|.|TRBJ2-3|TRBV19
CASSIEGGGRITDTQYF
TGTGCCAGTAGTATAGAAGGGGGCGGGAGGATCACAGATACGCAGTATTTT
>.|.|TRBJ2-3|TRBV7-6
CASSLGVASADTQYF
TGTGCCAGCAGCTTAGGGGTAGCTTCCGCAGATACGCAGTATTTT
>.|.|TRBJ2-7|TRBV10-3
CAISESVGYEQYF
TGTGCCATCAGTGAGTCTGTGGGCTACGAGCAGTACTTC
>.|.|TRBJ2-5|TRBV7-8
CASSLTGLGETQYF
TGTGCCAGCAGCTTAACAGGGCTGGGCGAGACCCAGTACTTC
>TRBD2|.|TRBJ2-1|TRBV28
CASETGTSGTHEQFF
TGTGCCAGCGAGACCGGGACTAGCGGGACCCATGAGCAGTTCTTC
>TRBD2|.|TRBJ2-5|TRBV9
CASSPHGAGSVSSQYF
TGTGCCAGCAGCCCTCATGGAGCGGGATCGGTTTCGTCCCAGTACTTC
>.|.|TRBJ2-1|TRBV27
CASSPGSSYNEQFF
TGTGCCAGCTCCCCCGGCTCCTCCTACAATGAGCAGTTCTTC
>TRBD2|.|TRBJ2-1|TRBV11-2
CASSSLRQAGDGQFF
TGTGCCAGCAGCTCACTGAGGCAGGCGGGGGATGGGCAGTTCTTC
>.|few|TRBJ1-1|TRBV18
CASSPKGDGRTFF
TGTGCCAGCTCACCAAAGGGAGACGGACGAACTTTCTTT
>TRBD2|few|TRBJ2-3|TRBV4-1
CASSYLAGATDTQYF
TGCGCCAGCAGCTATCTAGCGGGAGCTACGGATACGCAGTATTTT
>.|.|TRBJ2-3|TRBV27
CASKGIGTPDTQYF
TGTGCCAGCAAGGGGATCGGGACTCCAGATACGCAGTATTTT
>TRBD2|.|TRBJ2-7|TRBV28
CASSRGTSNEQYF
TGTGCCAGCAGCCGCGGGACTAGCAACGAGCAGTACTTC
>TRBD1|.|TRBJ2-2|TRBV25-1
CASRTGDRANTGELFF
TGTGCCAGCAGGACCGGGGACAGGGCGAACACCGGGGAGCTGTTTTTT
>.|.|TRBJ1-5|TRBV18
CASSPQPPSNQPQHF
TGTGCCAGCTCACCACAACCTCCTAGCAATCAGCCCCAGCATTTT
>.|.|TRBJ1-2|TRBV4-1
CASSQDTVSAVRSNYGYTF
TGCGCCAGCAGCCAAGATACGGTGTCGGCAGTCCGATCTAACTATGGCTACACCTTC
>.|.|TRBJ1-2|TRBV6-4
CASSDSAGRYGYTF
TGTGCCAGCAGTGACTCGGCAGGACGCTATGGCTACACCTTC
>TRBD1|.|TRBJ1-2|TRBV9
CASSASRGDYGYTF
TGTGCCAGCAGCGCGAGCAGGGGGGACTATGGCTACACCTTC
>TRBD2|.|TRBJ2-1|TRBV9
CASSDRDGLAAGRQFF
TGTGCCAGCAGCGACAGAGATGGACTAGCGGCCGGTAGGCAGTTCTTC
>.|.|TRBJ1-1|TRBV5-1
CASSFPADGTEAFF
TGCGCCAGCAGCTTCCCGGCGGACGGCACTGAAGCTTTCTTT
>TRBD1|.|TRBJ2-7|TRBV7-7
CASSPGTGVYEQYF
TGTGCCAGCAGTCCCGGGACAGGGGTGTACGAGCAGTACTTC
>TRBD1|.|TRBJ2-2|TRBV6-5
CASSPTGGAAGELFF
TGTGCCAGCAGTCCGACAGGGGGCGCCGCCGGGGAGCTGTTTTTT
>.|.|TRBJ1-1|TRBV12-2
CASRRHGAPGLRTEAFF
TGTGCAAGTCGCCGCCACGGGGCTCCGGGACTAAGGACTGAAGCTTTCTTT
>TRBD2|.|TRBJ2-5|TRBV6-4
CASIRTSGTRSETQYF
TGTGCCAGCATCCGGACTAGCGGGACAAGGAGTGAGACCCAGTACTTC
>.|once|TRBJ2-1|TRBV7-9
CASSPRTTSPYNEQFF
TGTGCCAGCAGCCCTAGGACTACTTCTCCCTACAATGAGCAGTTCTTC
>.|.|TRBJ1-2|TRBV30
CAWTPGSLGHGYTF
TGTGCCTGGACACCCGGATCGTTGGGCCATGGCTACACCTTC
>TRBD1|.|TRBJ1-1|TRBV6-5
CASSRGQGNTEAFF
TGTGCCAGCAGTCGCGGACAGGGGAACACTGAAGCTTTCTTT
>.|.|TRBJ2-2|TRBV11-2
CASSFGGVNTGELFF
TGTGCCAGCAGCTTTGGAGGGGTAAACACCGGGGAGCTGTTTTTT
>TRBD2|.|TRBJ2-1|TRBV7-8
CASSPRLAGVRYNEQFF
TGTGCCAGCAGCCCCCGACTAGCGGGGGTGAGGTACAATGAGCAGTTCTTC